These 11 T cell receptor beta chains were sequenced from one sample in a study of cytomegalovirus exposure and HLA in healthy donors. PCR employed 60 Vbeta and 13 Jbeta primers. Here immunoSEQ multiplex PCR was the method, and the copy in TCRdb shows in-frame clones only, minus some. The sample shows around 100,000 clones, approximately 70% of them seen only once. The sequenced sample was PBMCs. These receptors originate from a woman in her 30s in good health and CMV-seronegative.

The CDR3 is CASSYGGIYEQYF. In DNA, the CDR3 is TGTGCCAGCAGTTACGGAGGGATCTACGAGCAGTACTTC. This chain joins TRBV6-6 and TRBJ2-7; TRBD2 might be the D (6 bases). Trimming cost V 2 bases and J 3 bases, with 8 bases left between them. The CDR3 has 13 amino acids. Germline V CDR1 and CDR2: MNHNY, SVGAGI (reference sequence).

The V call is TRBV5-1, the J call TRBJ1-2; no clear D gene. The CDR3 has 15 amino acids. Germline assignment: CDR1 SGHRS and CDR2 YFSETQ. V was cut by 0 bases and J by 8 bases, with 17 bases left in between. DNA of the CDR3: TGCGCCAGCAGCTTGGGGGCCGCTCTTAAGGAAGGCTACACCTTC. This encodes CASSLGAALKEGYTF.

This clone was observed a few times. In DNA form, the CDR3 reads TGCAGCGTTTTATCTGGGGCCAACGTCCTGACTTTC. The encoded protein is CSVLSGANVLTF. V is TRBV29-1 and J is TRBJ2-6; no clear D gene. The CDR3 extends over 12 amino acids. V was trimmed by 5 bases and J by 1 base, leaving 3 bases between them. CDR1 is SQVTM, CDR2 ANQGSEA, per germline.

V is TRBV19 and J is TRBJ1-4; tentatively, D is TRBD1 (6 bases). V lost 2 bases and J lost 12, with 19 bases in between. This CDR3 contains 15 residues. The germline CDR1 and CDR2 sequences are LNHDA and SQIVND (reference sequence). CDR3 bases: TGTGCCAGTAGTATATTAGAGGGGACATCTCGGGAACTGTTTTTT. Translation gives CASSILEGTSRELFF.

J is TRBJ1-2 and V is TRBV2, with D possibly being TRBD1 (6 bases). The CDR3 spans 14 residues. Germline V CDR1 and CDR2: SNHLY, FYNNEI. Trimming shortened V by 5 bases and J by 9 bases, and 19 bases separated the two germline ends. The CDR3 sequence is CASSRTGTPIRYTF. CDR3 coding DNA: TGTGCCAGCAGTCGAACAGGGACCCCTATTCGCTACACCTTC. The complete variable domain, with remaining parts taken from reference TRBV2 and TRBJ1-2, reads EPEVTQTPSHQVTQMGQEVILRCVPISNHLYFYWYRQILGQKVEFLVSFYNNEISEKSEIFDDQFSVERPDGSNFTLKIRSTKLEDSAMYFCASSRTGTPIRYTFGSGTRLTVV.

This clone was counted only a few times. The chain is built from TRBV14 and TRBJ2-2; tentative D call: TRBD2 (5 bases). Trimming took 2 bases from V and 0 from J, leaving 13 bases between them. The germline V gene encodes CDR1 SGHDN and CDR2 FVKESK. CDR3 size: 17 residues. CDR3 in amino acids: CASSQFEGSANTGELFF. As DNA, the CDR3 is TGTGCCAGCAGCCAATTTGAGGGCTCGGCGAACACCGGGGAGCTGTTTTTT.

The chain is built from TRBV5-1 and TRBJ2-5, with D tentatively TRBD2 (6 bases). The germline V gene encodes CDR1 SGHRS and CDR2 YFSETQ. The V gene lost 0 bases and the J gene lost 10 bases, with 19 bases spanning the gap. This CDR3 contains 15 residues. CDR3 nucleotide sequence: TGCGCCAGCAGCTTGGCCGTAGGGTCCCTAGCGATCCAGTACTTC. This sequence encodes CASSLAVGSLAIQYF.

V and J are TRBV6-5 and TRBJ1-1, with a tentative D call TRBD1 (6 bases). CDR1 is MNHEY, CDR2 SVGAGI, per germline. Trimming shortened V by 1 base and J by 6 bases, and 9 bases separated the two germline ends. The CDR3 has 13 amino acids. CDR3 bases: TGTGCCAGCAGTTACTACTCAGGGGCTGAAGCTTTCTTT. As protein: CASSYYSGAEAFF.

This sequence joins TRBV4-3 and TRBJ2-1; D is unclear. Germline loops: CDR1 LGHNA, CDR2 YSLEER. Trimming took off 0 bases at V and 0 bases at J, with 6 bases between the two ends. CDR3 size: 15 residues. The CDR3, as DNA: TGCGCCAGCAGCCAAGACAAGAGCTCCTACAATGAGCAGTTCTTC. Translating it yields CASSQDKSSYNEQFF.

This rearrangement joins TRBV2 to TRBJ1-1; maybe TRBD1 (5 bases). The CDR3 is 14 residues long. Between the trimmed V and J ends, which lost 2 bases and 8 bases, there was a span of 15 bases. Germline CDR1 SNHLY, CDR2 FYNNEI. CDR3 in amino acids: CASSELLGRGEAFF. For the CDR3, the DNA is TGTGCCAGCAGTGAACTCCTGGGAAGGGGCGAAGCTTTCTTT.

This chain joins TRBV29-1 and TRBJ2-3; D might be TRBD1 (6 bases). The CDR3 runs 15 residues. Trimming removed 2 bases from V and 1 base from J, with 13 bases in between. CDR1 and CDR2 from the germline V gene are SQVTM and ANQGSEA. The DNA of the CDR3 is TGCAGCGTTGAACGCAGGGGATGGGGCACAGATACGCAGTATTTT. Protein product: CSVERRGWGTDTQYF.